One and the same sample provided the 5 T cell receptor beta chains below, sequenced in a study of radiotherapy plus CTLA-4 blockade in lung cancer. The protocol was immunoSEQ multiplex PCR, while the TCRdb copy is restricted to in-frame clones and leaves out a portion. The table includes approximately 44,000 clones, roughly three quarters detected once. Sequences were derived from peripheral blood, sampled from a patient treated with radiotherapy plus ipilimumab. These receptors all stem from a human donor with non-small cell lung cancer who had stable disease on radiotherapy plus ipilimumab.

The genes are TRBV5-6 and TRBJ1-1, with 7 bases lining up with TRBD1. The germline gives CDR1 SGHDT, CDR2 YYEEEE. The CDR3 is 13 residues long. Trimming at V came to 0 bases and at J to 11 bases, leaving 7 bases not matched to a gene. CDR3 amino acids: CASSLGATGNAFF. The CDR3 DNA is TGTGCCAGCAGCTTGGGGGCGACAGGGAACGCTTTCTTT.

This rearrangement joins TRBV7-2 to TRBJ2-7; D is unclear. CDR3 size: 15 residues. In germline, CDR1 is SGHTA, CDR2 FQGNSA. V lost 2 bases, J lost 0 bases, and 11 bases lay in between. CDR3 in DNA: TGTGCCAGCAGCTTAATGGGCATTCCCTCCTACGAGCAGTACTTC. Its translation: CASSLMGIPSYEQYF.

This chain connects TRBV5-4 to TRBJ2-7; weak D call: TRBD2 (6 bases). V lost 0 bases, J lost 11 bases, and 12 bases lay in between. CDR1 SGHNT and CDR2 YYREEE come from the germline V gene (reference sequence). There are 12 residues in the CDR3. The DNA of the CDR3 is TGTGCCAGCAGCTTGGGGGGGGAATTGGAGTACTTC. It translates to CASSLGGELEYF.

The V gene is TRBV19, the J gene TRBJ1-5; D remains ambiguous. Germline CDR1 reads LNHDA; CDR2 reads SQIVND (reference sequence). Trimming stripped 10 bases from V and 0 bases from J, with 13 bases between. The CDR3 loop spans 14 amino acids. CDR3 sequence reads: CATRTLTSNQPQHF. Written as DNA, the CDR3 is TGTGCCACCCGAACCCTCACTAGCAATCAGCCCCAGCATTTT.

The genes are TRBV10-2 and TRBJ1-2; 8 bases map to TRBD1. This CDR3 has 13 residues. Unmatched junction bases numbered 4, after V lost 6 bases and J lost 4 bases. CDR1 WSHSY and CDR2 SAAADI come from the germline V gene. The CDR3 DNA reads as TGCGCCAGCAGCGCCCAGGGGGCCTATGGCTACACCTTC. Its protein product is CASSAQGAYGYTF.